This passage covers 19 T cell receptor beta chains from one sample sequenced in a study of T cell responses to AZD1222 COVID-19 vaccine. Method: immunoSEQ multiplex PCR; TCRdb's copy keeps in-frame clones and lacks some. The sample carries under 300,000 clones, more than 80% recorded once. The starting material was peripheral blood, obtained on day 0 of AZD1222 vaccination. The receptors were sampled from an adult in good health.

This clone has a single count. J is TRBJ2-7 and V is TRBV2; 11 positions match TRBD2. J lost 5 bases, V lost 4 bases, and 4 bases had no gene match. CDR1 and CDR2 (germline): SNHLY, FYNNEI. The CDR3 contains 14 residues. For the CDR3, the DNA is TGTGCCAGCAGTGTTCTAGCGGGAGGAGACGAGCAGTACTTC. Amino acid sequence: CASSVLAGGDEQYF.

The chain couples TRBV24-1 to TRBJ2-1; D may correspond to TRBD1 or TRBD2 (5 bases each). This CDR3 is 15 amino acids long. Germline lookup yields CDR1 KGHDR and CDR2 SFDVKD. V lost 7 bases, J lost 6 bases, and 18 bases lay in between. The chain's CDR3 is CATRARGAGSNEQFF. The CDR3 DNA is TGTGCCACCAGGGCCCGAGGGGCGGGTTCCAATGAGCAGTTCTTC.

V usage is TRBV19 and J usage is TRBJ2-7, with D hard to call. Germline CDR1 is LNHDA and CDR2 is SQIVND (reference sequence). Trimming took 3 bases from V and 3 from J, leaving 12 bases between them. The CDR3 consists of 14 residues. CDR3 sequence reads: CASSILDGYYEQYF. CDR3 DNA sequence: TGTGCCAGTAGTATTTTGGACGGATACTACGAGCAGTACTTC.

The CDR3: CASTVAGGAFF. The CDR3 DNA reads TGTGCCAGCACCGTAGCAGGGGGAGCTTTCTTT. V gene TRBV28 combines with J gene TRBJ1-1; 7 bases line up with TRBD1. V was pared by 7 bases and J by 10 bases, with 6 bases of the junction left unmatched. CDR1 and CDR2 from the germline V gene are MDHEN and SYDVKM. The CDR3 consists of 11 residues.

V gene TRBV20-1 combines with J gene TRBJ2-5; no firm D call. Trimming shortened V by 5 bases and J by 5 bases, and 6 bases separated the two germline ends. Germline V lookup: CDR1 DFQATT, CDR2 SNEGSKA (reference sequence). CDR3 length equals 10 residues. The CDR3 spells CSAFWETQYF. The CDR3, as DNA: TGCAGTGCTTTTTGGGAGACCCAGTACTTC.

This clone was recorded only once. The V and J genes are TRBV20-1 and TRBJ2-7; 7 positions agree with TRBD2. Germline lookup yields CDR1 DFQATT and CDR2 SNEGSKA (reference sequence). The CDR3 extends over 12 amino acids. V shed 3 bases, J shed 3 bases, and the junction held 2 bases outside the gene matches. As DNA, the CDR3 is TGCAGTGCTAGTACTAGCGTCTACGAGCAGTACTTC. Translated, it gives CSASTSVYEQYF.

The CDR3 reads CSVRIAGVDNEQFF. For the CDR3, the DNA is TGCAGCGTAAGAATAGCGGGAGTCGACAATGAGCAGTTCTTC. The rearrangement joins TRBV29-1 to TRBJ2-1; 9 nucleotides match TRBD2. Germline V gene lookup returns CDR1 SQVTM and CDR2 ANQGSEA. The J segment lost 5 bases and the V segment lost 6 bases, leaving 8 bases of the junction unmatched. The CDR3 has 14 residues.

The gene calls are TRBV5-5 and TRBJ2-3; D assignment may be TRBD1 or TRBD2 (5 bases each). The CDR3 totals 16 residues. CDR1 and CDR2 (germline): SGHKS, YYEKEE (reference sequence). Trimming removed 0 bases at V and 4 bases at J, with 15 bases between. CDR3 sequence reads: CASSLGTLGAADTQYF. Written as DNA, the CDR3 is TGTGCCAGCAGCTTGGGGACACTAGGAGCTGCAGATACGCAGTATTTT.

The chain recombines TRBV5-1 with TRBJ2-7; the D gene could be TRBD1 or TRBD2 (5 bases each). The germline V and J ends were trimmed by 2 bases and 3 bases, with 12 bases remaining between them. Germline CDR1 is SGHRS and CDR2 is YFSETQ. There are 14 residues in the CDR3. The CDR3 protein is CASSLPGRGYEQYF. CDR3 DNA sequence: TGCGCCAGCAGCTTACCGGGAAGGGGCTACGAGCAGTACTTC. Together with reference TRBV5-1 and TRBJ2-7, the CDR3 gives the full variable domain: KAGVTQTPRYLIKTRGQQVTLSCSPISGHRSVSWYQQTPGQGLQFLFEYFSETQRNKGNFPGRFSGRQFSNSRSEMNVSTLELGDSALYLCASSLPGRGYEQYFGPGTRLTVT.

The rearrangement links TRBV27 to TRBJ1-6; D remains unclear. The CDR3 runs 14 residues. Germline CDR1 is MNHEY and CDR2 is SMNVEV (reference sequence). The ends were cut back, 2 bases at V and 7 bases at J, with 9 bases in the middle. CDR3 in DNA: TGTGCCAGCAGTTTACCATGGGTAAATTCACCCCTCCACTTT. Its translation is CASSLPWVNSPLHF.

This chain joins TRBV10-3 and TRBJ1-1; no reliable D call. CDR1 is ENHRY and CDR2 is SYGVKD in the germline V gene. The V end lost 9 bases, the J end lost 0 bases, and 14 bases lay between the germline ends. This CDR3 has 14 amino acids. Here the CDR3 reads CAINPSGMNTEAFF. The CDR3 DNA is TGTGCCATAAACCCCTCAGGCATGAACACTGAAGCTTTCTTT.

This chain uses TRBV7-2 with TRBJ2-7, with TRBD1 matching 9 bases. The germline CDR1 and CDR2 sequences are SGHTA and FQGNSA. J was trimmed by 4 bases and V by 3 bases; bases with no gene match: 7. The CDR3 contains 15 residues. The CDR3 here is CASSFQQGANYEQYF. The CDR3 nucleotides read TGTGCCAGCAGCTTTCAACAGGGGGCGAATTACGAGCAGTACTTC.

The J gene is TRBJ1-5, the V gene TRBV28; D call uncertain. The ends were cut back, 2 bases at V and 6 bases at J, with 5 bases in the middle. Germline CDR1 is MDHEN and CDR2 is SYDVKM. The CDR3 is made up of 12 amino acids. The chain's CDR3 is CASSLRTQPQHF. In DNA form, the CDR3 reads TGTGCCAGCAGTTTACGGACTCAGCCCCAGCATTTT.

The DNA of the CDR3 is TGTGCCAGCAGTCCCGGGGCAAGCAATGAGCAGTTCTTC. Translated: CASSPGASNEQFF. The V and J genes are TRBV6-5 and TRBJ2-1; either TRBD1 or TRBD2 may supply D (5 bases each). From germline, CDR1 is MNHEY and CDR2 SVGAGI. The V and J ends lost 5 bases and 6 bases respectively, with 11 bases between them. CDR3 size: 13 residues.

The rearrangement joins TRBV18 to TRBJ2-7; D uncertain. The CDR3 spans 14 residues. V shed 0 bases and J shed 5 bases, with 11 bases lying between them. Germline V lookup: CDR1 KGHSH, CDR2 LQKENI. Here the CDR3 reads CASSPPGQYHEQYF. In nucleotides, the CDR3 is TGTGCCAGCTCACCACCTGGTCAGTACCACGAGCAGTACTTC.

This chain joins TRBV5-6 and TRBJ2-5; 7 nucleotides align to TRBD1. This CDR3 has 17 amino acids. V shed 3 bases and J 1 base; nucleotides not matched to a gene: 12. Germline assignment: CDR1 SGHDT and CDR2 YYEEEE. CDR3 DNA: TGTGCCAGCAGCTGGTACCAGGGACAGAGCATCCAAGAGACCCAGTACTTC. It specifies CASSWYQGQSIQETQYF.

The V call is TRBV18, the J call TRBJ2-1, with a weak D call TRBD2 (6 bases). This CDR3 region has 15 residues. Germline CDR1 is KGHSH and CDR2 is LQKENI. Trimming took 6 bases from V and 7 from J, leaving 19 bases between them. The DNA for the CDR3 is TGTGCCAGCTCCTACTCCGGCGGGGCGCTAAATGAGCAGTTCTTC. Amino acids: CASSYSGGALNEQFF.

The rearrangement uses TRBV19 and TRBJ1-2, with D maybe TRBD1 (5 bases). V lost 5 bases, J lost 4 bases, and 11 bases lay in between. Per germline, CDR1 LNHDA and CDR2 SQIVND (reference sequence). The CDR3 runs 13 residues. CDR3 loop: CASSQGVGYGYTF. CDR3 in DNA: TGTGCCAGTAGTCAGGGCGTTGGCTATGGCTACACCTTC.

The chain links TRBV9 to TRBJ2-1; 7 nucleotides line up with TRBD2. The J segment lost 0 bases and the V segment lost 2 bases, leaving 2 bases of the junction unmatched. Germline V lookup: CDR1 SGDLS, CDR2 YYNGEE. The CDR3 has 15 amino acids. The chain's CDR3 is CASSVGLNSYNEQFF. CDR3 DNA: TGTGCCAGCAGCGTGGGACTAAACTCCTACAATGAGCAGTTCTTC.